This T cell receptor (beta chain) was sequenced in a study of technical replicates of blood from a few donors. Profiling relied on immunoSEQ multiplex PCR, and the TCRdb table lists in-frame clones only, not all of them. The sample lists about 97,000 clones, nearly 96% occurring once. CDR3 length: 14 residues. Trimming pared 2 bases from V and 6 bases from J, leaving 15 bases between. CDR1 is SGHKS, CDR2 YYEKEE, per germline (reference sequence). The clonotype comes from a human donor in good health. The sample consisted of T cells isolated from PBMCs. The J gene is TRBJ2-7, the V gene TRBV5-5, with D maybe TRBD1 (5 bases). The CDR3 loop reads CASSFQGLWGEQYF. The CDR3 DNA sequence: TGTGCCAGCAGCTTCCAGGGCCTCTGGGGCGAGCAGTACTTC.